What follows describes a single T cell receptor beta chain. The antigen remains unidentified. This sample is drawn from a study of B cell selection in AIRE deficiency. The authors' processing: Pooled Tregs gave about 5.65x10^4 patient and approximately 92,000 donor TCRbeta sequences. TCRdb's copy holds only in-frame clones and misses some; the assay was immunoSEQ multiplex PCR. The V and J calls and clone size are taken from that table; D and trimming were inferred from the DNA. The profile shows around 1,600 clones, approximately 80% of them singletons. Study conclusions and caveats: About 31% of healthy-donor shared Treg TCRbeta sequences appeared in patient Tconv cells.

V was trimmed by 3 bases and J by 3 bases, leaving 17 bases between them. The CDR3 length is 16 residues. Looked up from germline, CDR1 is KGHSH and CDR2 is LQKENI. The regulatory T cell sort gate was CD4+CD25hiCD127low/negative. The specimen was CD4+CD25+ Tregs sorted from PBMCs. The TCR sequence derives from a human donor in good health. The chain links TRBV18 to TRBJ1-2; D possibly corresponds to TRBD1 (6 bases). Here the CDR3 reads CASSPSRGEYDYGYTF. CDR3 nucleotide sequence: TGTGCCAGCTCACCCTCAAGGGGGGAGTATGACTATGGCTACACCTTC.